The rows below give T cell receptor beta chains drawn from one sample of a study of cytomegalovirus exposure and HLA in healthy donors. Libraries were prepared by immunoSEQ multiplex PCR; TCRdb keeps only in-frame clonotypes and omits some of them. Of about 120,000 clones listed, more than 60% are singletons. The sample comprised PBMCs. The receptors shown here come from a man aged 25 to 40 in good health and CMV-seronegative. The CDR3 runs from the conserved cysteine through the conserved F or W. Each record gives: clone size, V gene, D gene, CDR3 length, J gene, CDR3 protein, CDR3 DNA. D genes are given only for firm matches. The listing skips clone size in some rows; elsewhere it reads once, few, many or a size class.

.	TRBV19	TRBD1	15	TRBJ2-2	CASKPVQGAGGELFF	TGTGCCAGTAAGCCCGTACAGGGGGCAGGCGGGGAGCTGTTTTTT
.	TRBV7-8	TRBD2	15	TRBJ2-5	CASSSGLAVQETQYF	TGTGCCAGCAGCTCGGGACTAGCGGTACAAGAGACCCAGTACTTC
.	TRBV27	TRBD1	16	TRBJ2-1	CASTTWDRGDDNEQFF	TGTGCCAGCACTACATGGGACAGGGGAGATGACAATGAGCAGTTCTTC
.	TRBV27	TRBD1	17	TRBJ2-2	CASSLRDRVGVTGELFF	TGTGCCAGCAGTCTCAGAGACAGGGTTGGTGTCACCGGGGAGCTGTTTTTT
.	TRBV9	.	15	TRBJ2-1	CASSVRGLSYNEQFF	TGTGCCAGCAGCGTTCGGGGGTTGTCCTACAATGAGCAGTTCTTC
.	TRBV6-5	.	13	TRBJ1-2	CASRARGVGGYTF	TGTGCCAGCCGAGCCCGGGGGGTCGGCGGCTACACCTTC
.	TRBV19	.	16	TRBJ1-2	CASSSRHGRGPYGYTF	TGTGCCAGTAGTTCCCGCCACGGTCGCGGTCCCTATGGCTACACCTTC
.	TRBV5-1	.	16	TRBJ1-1	CASSPRRTGDETEAFF	TGCGCCAGCAGTCCACGCAGAACAGGTGATGAAACTGAAGCTTTCTTT
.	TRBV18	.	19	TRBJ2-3	CASSQRTPGVSVSADTQYF	TGTGCCAGCTCCCAAAGGACCCCGGGGGTCAGCGTCAGCGCAGATACGCAGTATTTT
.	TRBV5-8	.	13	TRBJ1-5	CASSPARDQPQHF	TGTGCCAGCAGCCCGGCTCGGGATCAGCCCCAGCATTTT
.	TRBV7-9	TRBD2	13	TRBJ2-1	CASSPGGPSEQFF	TGTGCCAGCAGTCCGGGGGGGCCAAGTGAGCAGTTCTTC
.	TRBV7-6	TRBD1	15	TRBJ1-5	CASSLEGARGQPQHF	TGTGCCAGCAGCTTAGAGGGGGCGAGGGGTCAGCCCCAGCATTTT
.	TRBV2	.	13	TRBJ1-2	CASSELSRRSYTF	TGTGCCAGCAGTGAACTATCCCGGCGGAGCTACACCTTC
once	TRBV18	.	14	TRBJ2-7	CASSPLEPSYEQYF	TGTGCCAGCTCACCACTAGAGCCTTCCTACGAGCAGTACTTC
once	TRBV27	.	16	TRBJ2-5	CASSLPSEDGRETQYF	TGTGCCAGCAGTTTACCCTCGGAGGACGGCCGGGAGACCCAGTACTTC
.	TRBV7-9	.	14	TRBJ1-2	CASSVQGSGYGYTF	TGTGCCAGCAGCGTTCAGGGTAGTGGCTATGGCTACACCTTC
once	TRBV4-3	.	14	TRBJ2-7	CASSPLPGTYEQYF	TGCGCCAGCAGCCCTCTCCCGGGGACTTACGAGCAGTACTTC
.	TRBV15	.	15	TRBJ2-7	CATSRDQGLQREQYF	TGTGCCACCAGCAGAGATCAGGGACTGCAGCGCGAGCAGTACTTC